This TCR beta chain was identified during a study of Ad26.COV2.S vaccination and SARS-CoV-2 variants. Assay used: immunoSEQ multiplex PCR; TCRdb lists only in-frame clones, some missing. The sample consists of about 480,000 clones, about 83% of them appearing once. The CDR3 is 15 residues long. Per germline, CDR1 SGHDT and CDR2 YYEEEE. V was cut by 0 bases and J by 1 base, with 10 bases left in between. Treatment: around 19 received Ad26.COV2.S at low or high dose, single or two shots; about 5 received placebo; per-sample allocation not given. The investigators took samples on day 63 after the first vaccine or placebo injection.

This TCR was sampled from a person aged 18-60 years who received the Ad26.COV2.S COVID-19 vaccine or a placebo. The chain has TRBV5-6 and TRBJ2-5; D might be TRBD2 (6 bases). Material: peripheral blood, obtained in a trial of Ad26.COV2.S vaccine versus placebo. The CDR3 spells CASSLVRGFQETQYF. In DNA form, the CDR3 reads TGTGCCAGCAGCTTGGTCCGGGGGTTCCAAGAGACCCAGTACTTC. Complete variable domain (other parts from reference TRBV5-6 and TRBJ2-5): DAGVTQSPTHLIKTRGQQVTLRCSPKSGHDTVSWYQQALGQGPQFIFQYYEEEERQRGNFPDRFSGHQFPNYSSELNVNALLLGDSALYLCASSLVRGFQETQYFGPGTRLLVL.